The source of this TCR beta chain is a study of beta chain features in type 1 diabetes. The investigators reverse transcribed all of the isolated RNA, so they sequenced expressed TCRB transcripts. Libraries were prepared by immunoSEQ multiplex PCR; TCRdb keeps only in-frame clonotypes and omits some of them. The repertoire includes under 300,000 clones, about 26% of them detected once, and around 4% sits in the top ten. CDR3 size: 13 residues. Germline V lookup: CDR1 GTSNPN, CDR2 SVGIG (reference sequence). The V and J ends lost 7 bases and 2 bases respectively, with 12 bases between them. Study-wide findings and caveats: Naive, central memory and Treg TCRB repertoires appeared more alike in patients than in healthy donors. Whether TCRB rearrangement is influenced by HLA type was left unresolved in this analysis.

Based on CD45RO/CCR7/CD25/CD127/CD95/CD27, CD4+ regulatory, stem cell-like memory, naive and central memory cells were sorted. This clone has a handful of counts. Its specificity is not known. The chain is built from TRBV30 and TRBJ1-3, with a weak D call TRBD1 (6 bases). Sequenced input: central memory CD4+ T cells from blood. This clonotype originated in a man under 40 in good health. The DNA of the CDR3 is TGTGCCTTCTCCGGGGGGCCTGGAAACACCATATATTTT. This encodes CAFSGGPGNTIYF. The full variable domain, its missing parts supplied by reference TRBV30 and TRBJ1-3, is SQTIHQWPATLVQPVGSPLSLECTVEGTSNPNLYWYRQAAGRGLQLLFYSVGIGQISSEVPQNLSASRPQDRQFILSSKKLLLSDSGFYLCAFSGGPGNTIYFGEGSWLTVV.